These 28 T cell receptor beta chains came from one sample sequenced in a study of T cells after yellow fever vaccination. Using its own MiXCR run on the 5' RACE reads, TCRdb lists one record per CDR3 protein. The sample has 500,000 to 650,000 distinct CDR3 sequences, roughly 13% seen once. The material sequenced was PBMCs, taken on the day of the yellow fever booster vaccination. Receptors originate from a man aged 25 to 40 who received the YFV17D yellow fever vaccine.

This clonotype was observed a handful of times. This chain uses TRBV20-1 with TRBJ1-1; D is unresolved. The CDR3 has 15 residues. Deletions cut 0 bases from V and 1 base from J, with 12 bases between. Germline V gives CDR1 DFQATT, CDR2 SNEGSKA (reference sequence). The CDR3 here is CSARDLRYTNTEAFF. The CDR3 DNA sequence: TGCAGTGCTAGAGATCTCCGATATACGAACACTGAAGCTTTCTTT.

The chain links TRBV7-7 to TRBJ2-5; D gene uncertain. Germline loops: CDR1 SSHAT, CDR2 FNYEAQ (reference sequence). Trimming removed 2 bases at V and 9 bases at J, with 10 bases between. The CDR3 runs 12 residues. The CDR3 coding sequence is TGTGCCAGCAGCTTACTTGGTGGGGCCCAGTACTTC. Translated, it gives CASSLLGGAQYF.

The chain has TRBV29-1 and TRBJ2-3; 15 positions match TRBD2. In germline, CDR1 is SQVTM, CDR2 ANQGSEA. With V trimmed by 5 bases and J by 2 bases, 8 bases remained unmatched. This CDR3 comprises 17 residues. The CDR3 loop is CSVSGGTSGRYTDTQYF. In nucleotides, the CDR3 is TGCAGCGTTTCCGGTGGGACTAGCGGGAGGTACACAGATACGCAGTATTTT.

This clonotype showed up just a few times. The CDR3: CATSRDLQGIGELFF. As DNA, the CDR3 is TGTGCCACCAGCAGAGATCTACAGGGTATTGGGGAGCTGTTTTTT. The J gene is TRBJ2-2, the V gene TRBV15; a weak D match, TRBD1 (6 bases). The CDR3 contains 15 residues. Germline V gene data show CDR1 as LNHNV and CDR2 as YYDKDF (reference sequence). Trimming removed 0 bases at V and 8 bases at J, with 13 bases between.

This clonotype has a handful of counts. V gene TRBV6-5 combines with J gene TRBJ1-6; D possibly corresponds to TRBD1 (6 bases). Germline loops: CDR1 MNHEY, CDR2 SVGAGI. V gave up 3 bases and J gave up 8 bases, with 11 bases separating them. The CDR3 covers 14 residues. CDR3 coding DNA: TGTGCCAGCAGTTATGGAGGGGGAGATTCACCCCTCCACTTT. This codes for CASSYGGGDSPLHF.

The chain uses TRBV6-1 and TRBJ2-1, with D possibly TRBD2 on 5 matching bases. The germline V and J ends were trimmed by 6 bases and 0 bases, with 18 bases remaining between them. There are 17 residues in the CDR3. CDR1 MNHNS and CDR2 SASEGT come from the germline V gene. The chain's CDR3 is CASRPLGLTSSYNEQFF. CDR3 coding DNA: TGTGCCAGCAGACCACTCGGACTGACGAGCTCCTACAATGAGCAGTTCTTC.

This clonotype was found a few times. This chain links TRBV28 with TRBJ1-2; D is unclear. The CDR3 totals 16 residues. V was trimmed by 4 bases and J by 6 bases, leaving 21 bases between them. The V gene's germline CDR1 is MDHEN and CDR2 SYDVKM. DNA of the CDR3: TGTGCCAGCAGTTCTACCACGGGCGGCGGAGCTGATGGCTACACCTTC. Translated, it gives CASSSTTGGGADGYTF.

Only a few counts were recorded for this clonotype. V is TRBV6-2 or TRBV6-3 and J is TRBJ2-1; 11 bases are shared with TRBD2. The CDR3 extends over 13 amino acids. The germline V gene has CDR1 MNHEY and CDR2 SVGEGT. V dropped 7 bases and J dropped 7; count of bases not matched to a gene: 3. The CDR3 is CASKLAGENEQFF. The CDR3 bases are TGTGCCAGCAAACTAGCGGGAGAGAATGAGCAGTTCTTC.

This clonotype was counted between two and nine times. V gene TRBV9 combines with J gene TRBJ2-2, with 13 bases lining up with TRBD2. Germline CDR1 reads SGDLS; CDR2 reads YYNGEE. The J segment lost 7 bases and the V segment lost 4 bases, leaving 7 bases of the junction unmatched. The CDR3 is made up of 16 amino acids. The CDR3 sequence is CASSIGTSGIGGELFF. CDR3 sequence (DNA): TGTGCCAGCAGCATCGGGACTAGCGGGATTGGCGGGGAGCTGTTTTTT. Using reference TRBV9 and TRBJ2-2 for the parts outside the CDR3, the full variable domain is DSGVTQTPKHLITATGQRVTLRCSPRSGDLSVYWYQQSLDQGLQFLIQYYNGEERAKGNILERFSAQQFPDLHSELNLSSLELGDSALYFCASSIGTSGIGGELFFGEGSRLTVL.

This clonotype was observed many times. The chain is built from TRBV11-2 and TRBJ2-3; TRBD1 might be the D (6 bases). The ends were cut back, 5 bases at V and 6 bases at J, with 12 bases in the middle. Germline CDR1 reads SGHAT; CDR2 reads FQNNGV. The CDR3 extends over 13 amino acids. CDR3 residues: CASSMTGGDTQYF. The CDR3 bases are TGTGCCAGCAGCATGACAGGAGGCGATACGCAGTATTTT.

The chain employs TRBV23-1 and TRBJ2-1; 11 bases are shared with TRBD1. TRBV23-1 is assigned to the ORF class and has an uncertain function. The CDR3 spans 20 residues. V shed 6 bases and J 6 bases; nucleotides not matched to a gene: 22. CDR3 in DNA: TGCGCCAGCAGAGCTCCGGGACAGGGGGAAGCTATCTCCCTTGGCAATGAGCAGTTCTTC. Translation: CASRAPGQGEAISLGNEQFF.

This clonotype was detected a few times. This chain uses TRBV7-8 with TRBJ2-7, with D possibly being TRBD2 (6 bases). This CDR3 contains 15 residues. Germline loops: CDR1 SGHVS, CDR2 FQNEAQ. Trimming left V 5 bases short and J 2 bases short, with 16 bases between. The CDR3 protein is CASSPEGDSTYEQYF. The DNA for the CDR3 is TGTGCCAGCAGCCCAGAAGGGGACTCCACCTACGAGCAGTACTTC. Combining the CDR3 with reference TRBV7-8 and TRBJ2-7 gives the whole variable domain GAGVSQSPRYKVAKRGQDVALRCDPISGHVSLFWYQQALGQGPEFLTYFQNEAQLDKSGLPSDRFFAERPEGSVSTLKIQRTQQEDSAVYLCASSPEGDSTYEQYFGPGTRLTVT.

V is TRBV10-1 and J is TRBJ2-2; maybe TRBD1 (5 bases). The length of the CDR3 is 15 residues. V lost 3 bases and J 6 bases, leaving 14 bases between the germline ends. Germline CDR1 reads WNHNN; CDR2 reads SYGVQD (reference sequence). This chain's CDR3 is CASSEMSIGAGELFF. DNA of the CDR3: TGCGCCAGCAGTGAAATGTCGATAGGGGCCGGGGAGCTGTTTTTT.

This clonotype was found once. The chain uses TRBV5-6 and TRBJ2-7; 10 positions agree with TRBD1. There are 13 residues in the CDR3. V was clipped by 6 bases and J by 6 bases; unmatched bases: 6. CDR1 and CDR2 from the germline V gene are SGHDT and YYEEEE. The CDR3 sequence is CASTMTGGSEQYF. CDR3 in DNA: TGTGCCAGCACTATGACAGGGGGCTCCGAGCAGTACTTC.

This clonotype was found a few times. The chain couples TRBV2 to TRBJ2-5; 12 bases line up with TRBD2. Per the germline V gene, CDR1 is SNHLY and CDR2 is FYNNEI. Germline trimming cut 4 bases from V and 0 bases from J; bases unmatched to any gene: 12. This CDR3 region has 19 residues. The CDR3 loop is CASSGTDLAGGQHQETQYF. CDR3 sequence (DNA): TGTGCCAGCAGTGGGACAGACCTAGCGGGAGGGCAACACCAAGAGACCCAGTACTTC.

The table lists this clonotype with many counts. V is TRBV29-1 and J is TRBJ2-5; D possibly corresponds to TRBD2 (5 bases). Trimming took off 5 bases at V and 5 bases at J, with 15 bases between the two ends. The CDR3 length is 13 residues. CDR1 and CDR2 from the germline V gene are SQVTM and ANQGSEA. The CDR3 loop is CSVYREYGETQYF. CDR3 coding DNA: TGCAGCGTTTATAGGGAGTATGGGGAGACCCAGTACTTC.

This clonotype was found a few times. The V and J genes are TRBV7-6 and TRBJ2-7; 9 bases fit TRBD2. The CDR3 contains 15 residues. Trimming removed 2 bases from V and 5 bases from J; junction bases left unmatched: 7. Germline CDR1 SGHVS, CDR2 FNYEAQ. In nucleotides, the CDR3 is TGTGCCAGCAGCTTACCGGCGGGAGGGGTCCACGAGCAGTACTTC. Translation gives CASSLPAGGVHEQYF.

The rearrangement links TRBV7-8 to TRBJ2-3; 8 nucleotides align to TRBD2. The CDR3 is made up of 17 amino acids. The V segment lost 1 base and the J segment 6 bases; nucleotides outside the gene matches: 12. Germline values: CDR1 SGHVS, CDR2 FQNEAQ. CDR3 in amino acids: CASSLDRNGRAGDTQYF. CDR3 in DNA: TGTGCCAGCAGCTTAGATCGGAACGGGAGGGCGGGGGATACGCAGTATTTT.

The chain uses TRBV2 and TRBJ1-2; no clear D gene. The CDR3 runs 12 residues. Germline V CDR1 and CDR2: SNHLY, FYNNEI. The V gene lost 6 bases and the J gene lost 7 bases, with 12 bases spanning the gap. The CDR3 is CASSRIPSGYTF. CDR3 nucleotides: TGTGCCAGCAGCCGAATTCCCTCTGGCTACACCTTC.

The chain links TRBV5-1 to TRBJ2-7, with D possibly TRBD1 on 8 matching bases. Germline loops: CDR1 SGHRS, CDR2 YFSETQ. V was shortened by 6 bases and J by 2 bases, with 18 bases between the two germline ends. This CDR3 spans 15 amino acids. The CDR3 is CASKGGQGAPYEQYF. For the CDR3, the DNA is TGCGCCAGCAAGGGAGGGCAGGGGGCGCCCTACGAGCAGTACTTC. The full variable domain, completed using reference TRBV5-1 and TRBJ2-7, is KAGVTQTPRYLIKTRGQQVTLSCSPISGHRSVSWYQQTPGQGLQFLFEYFSETQRNKGNFPGRFSGRQFSNSRSEMNVSTLELGDSALYLCASKGGQGAPYEQYFGPGTRLTVT.

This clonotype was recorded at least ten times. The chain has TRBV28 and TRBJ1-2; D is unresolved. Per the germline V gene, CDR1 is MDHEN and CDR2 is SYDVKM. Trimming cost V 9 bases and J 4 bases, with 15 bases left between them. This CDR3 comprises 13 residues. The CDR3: CASTVSKIYGYTF. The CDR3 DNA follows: TGTGCCAGTACAGTCAGTAAGATCTATGGCTACACCTTC.

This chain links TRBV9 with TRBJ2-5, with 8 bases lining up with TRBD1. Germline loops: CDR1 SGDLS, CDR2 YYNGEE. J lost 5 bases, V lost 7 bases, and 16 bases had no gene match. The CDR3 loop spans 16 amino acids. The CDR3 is CASSLGGGTGGETQYF. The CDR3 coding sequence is TGTGCCAGCTCCCTAGGAGGAGGGACAGGAGGGGAGACCCAGTACTTC.

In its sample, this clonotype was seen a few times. Here the CDR3 DNA reads TGTGCCAGCAGCCGATCGCGGGGCACCTACAATGAGCAGTTCTTC. Translating it yields CASSRSRGTYNEQFF. This chain links TRBV7-3 with TRBJ2-1, with D possibly being TRBD2 (6 bases). V lost 5 bases, J lost 2 bases, and 13 bases lay in between. CDR3 length: 15 residues. Germline assignment: CDR1 SGHTA and CDR2 FQGTGA. The whole variable domain, remainder taken from reference TRBV7-3 and TRBJ2-1, is GAGVSQTPSNKVTEKGKYVELRCDPISGHTALYWYRQSLGQGPEFLIYFQGTGAADDSGLPNDRFFAVRPEGSVSTLKIQRTERGDSAVYLCASSRSRGTYNEQFFGPGTRLTVL.

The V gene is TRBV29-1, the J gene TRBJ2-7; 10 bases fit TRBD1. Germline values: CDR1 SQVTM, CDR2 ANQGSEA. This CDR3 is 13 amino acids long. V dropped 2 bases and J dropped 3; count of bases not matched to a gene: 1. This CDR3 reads CSVERDRGYEQYF. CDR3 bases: TGCAGCGTTGAACGGGACAGGGGCTACGAGCAGTACTTC.

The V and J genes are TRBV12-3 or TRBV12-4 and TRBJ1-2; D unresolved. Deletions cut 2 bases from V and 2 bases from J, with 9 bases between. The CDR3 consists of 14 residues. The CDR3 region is CASSLNLLNYGYTF. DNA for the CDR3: TGTGCCAGCAGTTTAAACCTCCTCAACTATGGCTACACCTTC.

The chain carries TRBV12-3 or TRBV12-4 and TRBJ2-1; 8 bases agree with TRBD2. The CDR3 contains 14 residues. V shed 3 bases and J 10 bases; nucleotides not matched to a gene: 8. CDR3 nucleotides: TGTGCCAGCAGTTTGCCAGGGCGGGAGGTCGAGCAGTTCTTC. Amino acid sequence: CASSLPGREVEQFF.

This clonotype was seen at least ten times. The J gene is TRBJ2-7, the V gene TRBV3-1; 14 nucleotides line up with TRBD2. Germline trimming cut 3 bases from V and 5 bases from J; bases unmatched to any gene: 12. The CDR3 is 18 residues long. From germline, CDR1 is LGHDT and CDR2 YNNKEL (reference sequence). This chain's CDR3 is CASSHPTGTSGSAHEQYF. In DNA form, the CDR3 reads TGTGCCAGCAGCCACCCAACCGGGACTAGCGGGAGCGCCCACGAGCAGTACTTC.

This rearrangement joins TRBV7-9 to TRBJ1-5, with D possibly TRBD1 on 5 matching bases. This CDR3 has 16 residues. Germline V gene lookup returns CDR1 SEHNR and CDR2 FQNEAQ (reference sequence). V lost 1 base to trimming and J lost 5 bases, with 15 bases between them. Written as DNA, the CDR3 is TGTGCCAGCAGCTTAGAAGGGGAAGGTCTGGATCAGCCCCAGCATTTT. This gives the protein CASSLEGEGLDQPQHF.